The 27 T cell receptor beta chains reported below all come from one sample, sequenced in a study of CXCR3-negative and CXCR3-positive naive CD8 T cells. Study observations and caveats: Relative to CXCR3-negative naive cells, CXCR3-positive naive cells had more hydrophobic TRB CDR3s.

The antigens for these receptors are not known. cDNA libraries for TRB were generated by 5' RACE incorporating UMI labels. TCRdb re-called the 5' RACE reads, yielding one record per CDR3 amino acid sequence without DNA. Its listing shows more than 70,000 distinct CDR3 sequences. The sequenced material came from naive CXCR3+ CD8+ T cells from blood. Sample subset: CD45RO-CCR7+CD27+CD95- naive CD8+ T cells expressing CXCR3 (TNR3+). The receptors come from a human donor in good health. Some clones in this sample may be carry-over from other donors' samples.

V usage is TRBV12-3 or TRBV12-4 and J usage is TRBJ2-3; TCRdb picks TRBD1, but there is no DNA to check that call. The CDR3 loop spans 15 amino acids. This CDR3 reads CASSSPVTPLDTQYF.

The gene calls are TRBV9 and TRBJ2-2. Germline loops: CDR1 SGDLS, CDR2 YYNGEE. The CDR3 has 15 amino acids. CDR3 sequence reads: CASSVRSPNTGELFF.

CDR3 residues: CASSVGLAELQETQYF. J is TRBJ2-5 and V is TRBV5-6; TCRdb lists TRBD2, though no DNA is available to test this call. Germline V gene sequence: CDR1 SGHDT, CDR2 YYEEEE. CDR3 size: 16 residues.

V is TRBV28 and J is TRBJ2-2; TCRdb calls TRBD1, which cannot be checked without DNA. CDR1 and CDR2 from the germline V gene are MDHEN and SYDVKM. The CDR3 extends over 16 amino acids. CDR3 region: CASSIRTEANTGELFF.

V and J are TRBV28 and TRBJ2-7; no DNA is available, so the TRBD1 call from TCRdb remains unchecked. Germline assignment: CDR1 MDHEN and CDR2 SYDVKM. This CDR3 has 16 residues. The CDR3 loop reads CASSYQWDSETYEQYF.

The genes are TRBV12-3 or TRBV12-4 and TRBJ2-1; the TRBD1 assignment by TCRdb is unverifiable without DNA. This CDR3 has 16 amino acids. The CDR3 loop reads CASNPRGSAFYNEQFF.

The V call is TRBV20-1, the J call TRBJ2-1. Germline V lookup: CDR1 DFQATT, CDR2 SNEGSKA (reference sequence). This CDR3 contains 11 residues. The CDR3 loop reads CSARDYNEQFF.

V and J are TRBV4-1 and TRBJ1-5. Germline CDR1 reads MGHRA; CDR2 reads YSYEKL. This CDR3 has 12 residues. The CDR3 is CASSQGGQPQHF.

The V and J genes are TRBV21-1 and TRBJ2-7; the TCRdb D gene call, TRBD2, has no DNA to confirm it. TRBV21-1 constitutes a pseudogene. The CDR3 has 13 residues. The CDR3 loop reads CAIAKGLLGEQYF.

V usage is TRBV28 and J usage is TRBJ2-7. The germline V gene has CDR1 MDHEN and CDR2 SYDVKM. The CDR3 contains 13 residues. This CDR3 reads CASSVQISYEQYF.

This chain uses TRBV29-1 with TRBJ2-7; TCRdb selects TRBD1, and the lack of DNA leaves this call unchecked. Germline V CDR1 and CDR2: SQVTM, ANQGSEA. The CDR3 runs to 15 residues. This CDR3 reads CSVDPTGAATYEQYF.

This rearrangement joins TRBV28 to TRBJ2-7; TCRdb gives TRBD1 as the D gene, but with no DNA this cannot be confirmed. The CDR3 sequence is 17 residues long. Germline V gene lookup returns CDR1 MDHEN and CDR2 SYDVKM. The CDR3 protein is CASSQTIGTGVSYEQYF.

CDR3 sequence: CSALVGSGANVLTF. This chain connects TRBV29-1 to TRBJ2-6; the D gene TCRdb calls, TRBD2, cannot be checked with no DNA. From germline, CDR1 is SQVTM and CDR2 ANQGSEA. This CDR3 region has 14 residues.

V and J are TRBV7-6 and TRBJ2-7; there is no DNA to check the TCRdb D call of TRBD2. The germline V gene encodes CDR1 SGHVS and CDR2 FNYEAQ. The CDR3 extends over 19 amino acids. CDR3 in amino acids: CASSFPKTPLAGGTYEQYF.

V usage is TRBV13 and J usage is TRBJ1-5; TCRdb calls TRBD1, which cannot be checked without DNA. The germline gives CDR1 PRHDT, CDR2 FYEKMQ (reference sequence). The CDR3 has 16 residues. The CDR3 spells CASSASGEYSNQPQHF. The full variable domain, its missing parts supplied by reference TRBV13 and TRBJ1-5, is AAGVIQSPRHLIKEKRETATLKCYPIPRHDTVYWYQQGPGQDPQFLISFYEKMQSDKGSIPDRFSAQQFSDYHSELNMSSLELGDSALYFCASSASGEYSNQPQHFGDGTRLSIL.

The chain joins TRBV4-1 to TRBJ2-5; there is no DNA to check the TCRdb D call of TRBD1. This CDR3 has 16 amino acids. Germline loops: CDR1 MGHRA, CDR2 YSYEKL. The CDR3 is CASSPWEDRLQETQYF.

The rearrangement uses TRBV28 and TRBJ2-7; checking the TCRdb D call of TRBD2 is not possible without DNA. The CDR3 sequence is 17 residues long. Looked up from germline, CDR1 is MDHEN and CDR2 is SYDVKM. The CDR3 protein is CASGLWTVRGGRNEQYF.

The rearrangement uses TRBV12-3 or TRBV12-4 and TRBJ2-7; TCRdb lists TRBD1, though no DNA is available to test this call. CDR3 length: 15 amino acids. The CDR3 here is CASSLFGQGGNEQYF.

The chain links TRBV7-2 to TRBJ1-5. CDR1 and CDR2 (germline): SGHTA, FQGNSA. This CDR3 contains 13 residues. CDR3: CASSLALAQPQHF. The full variable domain, rest sourced from reference TRBV7-2 and TRBJ1-5, is GAGVSQSPSNKVTEKGKDVELRCDPISGHTALYWYRQSLGQGLEFLIYFQGNSAPDKSGLPSDRFSAERTGGSVSTLTIQRTQQEDSAVYLCASSLALAQPQHFGDGTRLSIL.

The chain uses TRBV4-3 and TRBJ2-7; TCRdb indicates TRBD1, and absent DNA this call remains unverified. The CDR3 consists of 15 residues. Germline CDR1 LGHNA, CDR2 YSLEER. CDR3 protein: CASSPAFAGSYEQYF.

The J gene is TRBJ2-7, the V gene TRBV27; the TRBD1 assignment by TCRdb is unverifiable without DNA. Germline CDR1 and CDR2: MNHEY and SMNVEV (reference sequence). The CDR3 consists of 16 residues. The CDR3 region is CASSLSGDGMSYEQYF.

The chain couples TRBV29-1 to TRBJ1-1; lacking DNA, the TRBD1 call made by TCRdb goes unchecked. Germline lookup yields CDR1 SQVTM and CDR2 ANQGSEA. The CDR3 has 13 amino acids. The CDR3 reads CSVVTEKATEAFF. Combining the CDR3 with reference TRBV29-1 and TRBJ1-1 gives the whole variable domain SAVISQKPSRDICQRGTSLTIQCQVDSQVTMMFWYRQQPGQSLTLIATANQGSEATYESGFVIDKFPISRPNLTFSTLTVSNMSPEDSSIYLCSVVTEKATEAFFGQGTRLTVV.

The CDR3 spells CASRGWDSGETQYF. J is TRBJ2-5 and V is TRBV27; TCRdb outputs TRBD2, but without DNA this stays unchecked. The germline CDR1 and CDR2 sequences are MNHEY and SMNVEV (reference sequence). The CDR3 has 14 residues.

This chain uses TRBV19 with TRBJ1-4. CDR3 length equals 16 residues. Germline loops: CDR1 LNHDA, CDR2 SQIVND (reference sequence). The CDR3 protein is CASSIGRASSDEKLFF.

The chain uses TRBV2 and TRBJ2-3; the TCRdb call, TRBD1, lacks DNA for checking. In germline, CDR1 is SNHLY, CDR2 FYNNEI. The CDR3 contains 14 residues. The CDR3 spells CASGAAPSTDTQYF. Based on the CDR3 plus reference TRBV2 and TRBJ2-3, the full variable domain is EPEVTQTPSHQVTQMGQEVILRCVPISNHLYFYWYRQILGQKVEFLVSFYNNEISEKSEIFDDQFSVERPDGSNFTLKIRSTKLEDSAMYFCASGAAPSTDTQYFGPGTRLTVL.

This chain joins TRBV12-3 or TRBV12-4 and TRBJ2-1; the TCRdb D gene call, TRBD1, has no DNA to confirm it. This CDR3 contains 12 residues. CDR3 amino acids: CASSFGGQVQFF.

The chain carries TRBV3-1 and TRBJ2-3. The CDR3 sequence is 18 residues long. The germline gives CDR1 LGHDT, CDR2 YNNKEL (reference sequence). This CDR3 is CASSQDYPRTSSTDTQYF.